This T cell receptor beta chain was identified during a study of T cells in Graves' hyperthyroidism and ophthalmopathy. Exclusions: uncontrolled infection, other autoimmune disease, pregnancy, lactation. A remark on this clonotype: Its target is unknown.

TCR beta CDR3 sequences were amplified from RNA transcripts. The study used the HTBI primer set for a first-round RT-PCR of the TCR CDR3. Via MiXCR, TCRdb re-called the multiplex PCR reads, giving one row per CDR3 protein. Of over 650,000 distinct CDR3 sequences in the sample, about 45% were seen once. Broader study findings: The model identified upcoming ophthalmopathy a median approximately six months ahead of onset. Ophthalmopathy was distinguished from stable hyperthyroidism by 13 V-J signatures.

The V gene lost 1 base and the J gene lost 7 bases, with 10 bases spanning the gap. The germline V gene encodes CDR1 SGHVT and CDR2 SQSDAQ. The CDR3 consists of 14 residues. This TCR was sampled from an adult man with Graves' disease, either hyperthyroidism or ophthalmopathy (not recorded which). The specimen sequenced was peripheral blood or thyroid tissue (not recorded which). This sequence joins TRBV7-4 and TRBJ2-2; D perhaps matches TRBD2 (5 bases). CDR3 coding DNA: TGTGCCAGCAGCTTAGGAGGGAATATCGGGGAGCTGTTTTTT. It specifies CASSLGGNIGELFF.